The sequence of this T cell receptor (beta chain) was determined in a study of blood T cell repertoires in COVID-19. Study summary: Samples of COVID-19 (acute and convalescent) were obtained from the United States, Italy and Spain.

Enrolled through a virtual design, the participants were between roughly 18 and 95 years of age and came from around 25 US areas. Profiling relied on immunoSEQ multiplex PCR, and the TCRdb table lists in-frame clones only, not all of them. Among 200,000 to 250,000 clones, roughly 77% were seen once, and the ten largest hold approximately 9.2%. This clone occurred a few times. The source is a man aged 35 to 55 who had recovered from COVID-19. Sequences were obtained from PBMCs or T cells enriched from blood (not recorded which).

The CDR3, as DNA: TGTGCCAGCAGCGTAGAGAGCGGCGTTGGTGGGATATATGGCTACACCTTC. Translated: CASSVESGVGGIYGYTF. This chain links TRBV9 with TRBJ1-2; D remains ambiguous. Germline assignment: CDR1 SGDLS and CDR2 YYNGEE. The ends were cut back, 0 bases at V and 5 bases at J, with 20 bases in the middle. This CDR3 contains 17 residues.